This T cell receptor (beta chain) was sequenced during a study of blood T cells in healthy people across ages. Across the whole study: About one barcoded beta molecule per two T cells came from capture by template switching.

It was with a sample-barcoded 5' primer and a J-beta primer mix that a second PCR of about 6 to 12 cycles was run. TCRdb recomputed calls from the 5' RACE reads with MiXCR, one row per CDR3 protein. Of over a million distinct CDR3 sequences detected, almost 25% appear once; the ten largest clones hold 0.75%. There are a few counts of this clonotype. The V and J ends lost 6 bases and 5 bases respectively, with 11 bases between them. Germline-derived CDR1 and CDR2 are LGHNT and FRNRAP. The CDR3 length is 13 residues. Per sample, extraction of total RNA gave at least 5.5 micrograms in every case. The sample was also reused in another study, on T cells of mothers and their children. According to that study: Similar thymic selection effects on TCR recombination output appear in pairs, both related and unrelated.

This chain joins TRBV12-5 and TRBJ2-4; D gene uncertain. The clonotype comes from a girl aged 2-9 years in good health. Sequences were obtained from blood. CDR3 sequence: CASGPRLQNIQYF. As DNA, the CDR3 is TGTGCTAGTGGCCCCCGACTGCAAAACATTCAGTACTTC.